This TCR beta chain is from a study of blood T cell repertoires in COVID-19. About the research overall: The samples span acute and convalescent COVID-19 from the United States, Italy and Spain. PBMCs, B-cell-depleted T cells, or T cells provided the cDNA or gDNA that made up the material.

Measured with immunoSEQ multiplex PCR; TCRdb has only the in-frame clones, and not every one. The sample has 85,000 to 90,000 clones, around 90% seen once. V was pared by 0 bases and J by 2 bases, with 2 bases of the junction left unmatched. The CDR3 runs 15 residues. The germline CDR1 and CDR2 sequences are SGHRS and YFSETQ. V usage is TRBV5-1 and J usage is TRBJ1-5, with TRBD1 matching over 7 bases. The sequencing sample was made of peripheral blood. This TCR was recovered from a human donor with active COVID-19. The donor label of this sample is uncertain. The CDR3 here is CASSLGTGGNQPQHF. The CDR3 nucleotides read TGCGCCAGCAGCTTGGGGACAGGAGGCAATCAGCCCCAGCATTTT.